Listed below are T cell receptor beta chains from one sample, sequenced in a study of metastatic and nonmetastatic thyroid tumors. TCRdb re-called clones via MiXCR from the PCR reads. Found here are tens of thousands of clones, around 28% of them singletons; the top ten hold roughly 11%. The specimen was blood. The receptors here all came from a male donor with papillary thyroid cancer or a benign thyroid nodule (not recorded which). Some clones in this sample may be carry-over from other donors' samples. Both conserved end residues are part of each CDR3. D genes are given only for firm matches. Clone size, where shown, is once, few, many, or a class for clones that have expanded.

j_gene: TRBJ1-2
d_gene: .
abundance: .
len: 14
v_gene: TRBV3-1
CDR3nt: TGTGCCAGCAGCCATGCTCGAGCTAACTATGGCTACACCTTC
CDR3aa: CASSHARANYGYTF

j_gene: TRBJ2-7
d_gene: TRBD2
abundance: once
len: 15
v_gene: TRBV3-1
CDR3nt: TGTGCCAGCAGCCAGGCCGCTAGCGGGAACTACGAGCAGTACTTC
CDR3aa: CASSQAASGNYEQYF

j_gene: TRBJ2-1
d_gene: TRBD1
abundance: few
len: 17
v_gene: TRBV11-2
CDR3nt: TGTGCCAGCAGCTCCCAGACAGGGGCCAGCTCCTACAATGAGCAGTTCTTC
CDR3aa: CASSSQTGASSYNEQFF

j_gene: TRBJ2-1
d_gene: .
abundance: few
len: 13
v_gene: TRBV4-1
CDR3nt: TGCGCCAGCAGCCAAGATTACCTCAATGAGCAGTTCTTC
CDR3aa: CASSQDYLNEQFF

j_gene: TRBJ1-1
d_gene: .
abundance: .
len: 14
v_gene: TRBV28
CDR3nt: TGTGCCAGCAGTTTATTGGGGGGAGGGACTGAAGCTTTCTTT
CDR3aa: CASSLLGGGTEAFF

j_gene: TRBJ2-7
d_gene: TRBD1
abundance: few
len: 13
v_gene: TRBV27
CDR3nt: TGTGCCAGCAGTTTACCGGGACAGGCCGAGCAGTACTTC
CDR3aa: CASSLPGQAEQYF

j_gene: TRBJ2-7
d_gene: TRBD1
abundance: .
len: 15
v_gene: TRBV20-1
CDR3nt: TGCAGTGCTAACGACCGGGACAGGGGAACGCACGAGCAGTACTTC
CDR3aa: CSANDRDRGTHEQYF

j_gene: TRBJ1-3
d_gene: .
abundance: .
len: 14
v_gene: TRBV5-1
CDR3nt: TGCGCCAGCAGCTTGGAGGGGACCGGAAACACCATATATTTT
CDR3aa: CASSLEGTGNTIYF

j_gene: TRBJ2-3
d_gene: TRBD2
abundance: .
len: 16
v_gene: TRBV20-1
CDR3nt: TGCAGGTGGACAATCCGGGGGGGGACAACCACAGATACGCAGTATTTT
CDR3aa: CRWTIRGGTTTDTQYF

j_gene: TRBJ2-1
d_gene: .
abundance: many
len: 13
v_gene: TRBV29-1
CDR3nt: TGCAGCGTTGGCCGGGGCGGTTTGGATGAGCAGTTCTTC
CDR3aa: CSVGRGGLDEQFF

j_gene: TRBJ2-7
d_gene: TRBD1
abundance: few
len: 17
v_gene: TRBV25-1
CDR3nt: TGTGCCAGCAGTGAATGGGCTGGGACAGACCAAACCTACGAGCAGTACTTC
CDR3aa: CASSEWAGTDQTYEQYF

j_gene: TRBJ2-1
d_gene: TRBD2
abundance: many
len: 17
v_gene: TRBV30
CDR3nt: TGTGCCTGGAATCCTCCGGGGCGGGTAGCGGGTTACAATGAGCAGTTCTTC
CDR3aa: CAWNPPGRVAGYNEQFF

j_gene: TRBJ2-7
d_gene: TRBD2
abundance: medium-sized
len: 15
v_gene: TRBV27
CDR3nt: TGTGCCAGCAGGGCGAATGGACTAGCGGGCTACGAGCAGTACTTC
CDR3aa: CASRANGLAGYEQYF

j_gene: TRBJ2-1
d_gene: TRBD2
abundance: few
len: 14
v_gene: TRBV28
CDR3nt: TGTGCCAGCAGTACCCTAGCGGGAGAAAGTGAGCAGTTCTTC
CDR3aa: CASSTLAGESEQFF

j_gene: TRBJ1-3
d_gene: .
abundance: once
len: 14
v_gene: TRBV30
CDR3nt: TGTGCCTGGAGTAAACCCCACTCTGGAAACACCATATATTTT
CDR3aa: CAWSKPHSGNTIYF

j_gene: TRBJ2-5
d_gene: .
abundance: .
len: 9
v_gene: TRBV20-1
CDR3nt: TGCAGTGCTGGGGAGACCCAGTACTTC
CDR3aa: CSAGETQYF

j_gene: TRBJ2-5
d_gene: .
abundance: many
len: 14
v_gene: TRBV5-1
CDR3nt: TGCGCCAGCAGCTTGGAAGGGGGGCGCGAGACCCAGTACTTC
CDR3aa: CASSLEGGRETQYF

j_gene: TRBJ2-1
d_gene: TRBD1
abundance: .
len: 15
v_gene: TRBV7-8
CDR3nt: TGTGCCAGCAGTTGGGGCCGGGACAGGGGCACTGAGCAGTTCTTC
CDR3aa: CASSWGRDRGTEQFF

j_gene: TRBJ1-6
d_gene: .
abundance: few
len: 12
v_gene: TRBV27
CDR3nt: TGTGCCAGCAGTTTACAAAATTCACCCCTCCACTTT
CDR3aa: CASSLQNSPLHF

j_gene: TRBJ2-1
d_gene: .
abundance: medium-sized
len: 14
v_gene: TRBV6-1
CDR3nt: TGTGCCAGCAGTGGAGGACTGGAATACAATGAGCAGTTCTTC
CDR3aa: CASSGGLEYNEQFF

j_gene: TRBJ2-5
d_gene: .
abundance: .
len: 13
v_gene: TRBV5-5
CDR3nt: TGTGCCAGCAGTACGTGGGGGCAGGAGACCCAGTACTTC
CDR3aa: CASSTWGQETQYF

j_gene: TRBJ2-1
d_gene: TRBD1
abundance: .
len: 14
v_gene: TRBV20-1
CDR3nt: TGCAGTGCCGAGGACAGGATGGGTGCCAATGAGCAGTTCTTC
CDR3aa: CSAEDRMGANEQFF

j_gene: TRBJ2-7
d_gene: .
abundance: .
len: 16
v_gene: TRBV11-2
CDR3nt: TGTGCCAGCAGCCCATCCGGGGGAAACCTTGCCTACGAGCAGTACTTC
CDR3aa: CASSPSGGNLAYEQYF

j_gene: TRBJ2-7
d_gene: TRBD1
abundance: once
len: 15
v_gene: TRBV9
CDR3nt: TGTGCCAGCAGCGTAGAGGATGTTGGACAGGTCGAGCAGTACTTC
CDR3aa: CASSVEDVGQVEQYF